This TCR beta chain was identified in a study of T-cell memory formation after mild COVID-19. Study-level background: Largely, the TCR clusters proved donor specific.

This clonotype was seen only a few times. What it binds is unknown. After 5'RACE with constant-segment primers, TCR alpha and TCR beta cDNA libraries carrying sample barcodes and UMIs were obtained. A single record per CDR3 protein comes from TCRdb applying MiXCR to the 5' RACE reads. The sample consists of under 250,000 distinct CDR3 sequences, approximately 15% of them appearing once. Germline V gene data show CDR1 as LGHNA and CDR2 as YNFKEQ. The CDR3 extends over 15 amino acids. V was pared by 1 base and J by 0 bases, with 6 bases between. General observations from the study: Clones contracting over day 15 to 85 were CD4/CD8 balanced, with later expanders leaning CD4+.

The TCR was taken from an adult woman who had mild COVID-19 (a few samples of this study predate the infection). Cell type and time point are not known. This chain uses TRBV4-2 with TRBJ2-2; D gene ambiguous. Sequencing was done on a sample of PBMCs or a T cell subset sorted from them (not recorded which). Here the CDR3 reads CASSQVDANTGELFF. CDR3 nucleotides: TGTGCCAGCAGCCAAGTTGATGCGAACACCGGGGAGCTGTTTTTT.